This entry concerns a single T cell receptor (beta chain). The target antigen is unknown. Germline V gives CDR1 SEHNR, CDR2 FQNEAQ (reference sequence). This CDR3 has 12 residues. V gave up 3 bases and J gave up 10 bases, with 9 bases separating them. It was with 60 Vbeta and 13 Jbeta primers that the PCR ran. TCRdb's copy holds only in-frame clones and misses some; the assay was immunoSEQ multiplex PCR. Recorded for this sample: 130,000 to 150,000 clones. The entry originates in a study of cytomegalovirus exposure and HLA in healthy donors. At the level of the study: HLA-typed donors were the source of about 85 million unique TCRs held in an early data release.

Study findings and constraints: There were some V segments, including TRBV6-2 and TRBV6-3, excluded as indistinguishable. The authors enumerated over 150 TCR beta chains as linked to cytomegalovirus. A later analysis by the authors found several of the most significant clusters apparently linked to common viral pathogens.

This clonotype originated in a male donor in good health and CMV-seronegative. This sequence joins TRBV7-9 and TRBJ2-2, with a possible D match to TRBD2 (6 bases). Sequencing was done on a sample of PBMCs. The CDR3 DNA sequence: TGTGCCAGCAGCTTCGGAGGGGAGGAGCTGTTTTTT. It specifies CASSFGGEELFF.